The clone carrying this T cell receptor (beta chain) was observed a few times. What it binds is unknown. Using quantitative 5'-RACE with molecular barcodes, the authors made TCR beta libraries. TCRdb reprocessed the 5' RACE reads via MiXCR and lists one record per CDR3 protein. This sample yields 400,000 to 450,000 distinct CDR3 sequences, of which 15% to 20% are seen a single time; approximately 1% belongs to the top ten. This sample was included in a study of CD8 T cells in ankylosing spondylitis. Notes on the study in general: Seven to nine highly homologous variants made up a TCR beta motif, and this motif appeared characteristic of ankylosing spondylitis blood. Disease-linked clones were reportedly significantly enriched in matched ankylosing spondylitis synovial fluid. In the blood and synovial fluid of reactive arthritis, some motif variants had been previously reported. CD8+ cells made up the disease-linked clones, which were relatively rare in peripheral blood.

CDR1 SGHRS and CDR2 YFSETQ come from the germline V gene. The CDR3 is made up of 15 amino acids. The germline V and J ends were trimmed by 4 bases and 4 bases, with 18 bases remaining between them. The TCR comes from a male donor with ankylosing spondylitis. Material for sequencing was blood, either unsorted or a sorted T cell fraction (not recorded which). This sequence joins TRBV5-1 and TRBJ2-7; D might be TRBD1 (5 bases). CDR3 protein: CASSRGSGDSYEQYF. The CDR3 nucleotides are TGCGCCAGCAGCAGGGGTTCTGGAGACAGTTACGAGCAGTACTTC. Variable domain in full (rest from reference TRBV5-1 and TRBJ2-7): KAGVTQTPRYLIKTRGQQVTLSCSPISGHRSVSWYQQTPGQGLQFLFEYFSETQRNKGNFPGRFSGRQFSNSRSEMNVSTLELGDSALYLCASSRGSGDSYEQYFGPGTRLTVT.